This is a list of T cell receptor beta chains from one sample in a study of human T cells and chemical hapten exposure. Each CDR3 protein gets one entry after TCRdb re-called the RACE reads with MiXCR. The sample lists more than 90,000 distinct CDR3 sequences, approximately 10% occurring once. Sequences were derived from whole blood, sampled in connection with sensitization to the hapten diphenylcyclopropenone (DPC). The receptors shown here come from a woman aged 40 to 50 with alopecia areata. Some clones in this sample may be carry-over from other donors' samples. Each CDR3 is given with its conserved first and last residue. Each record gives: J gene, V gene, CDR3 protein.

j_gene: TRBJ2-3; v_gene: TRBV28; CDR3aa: CASSLELAGDTQYF
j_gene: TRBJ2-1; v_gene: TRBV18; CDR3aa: CASSQGFVYDNEQFF
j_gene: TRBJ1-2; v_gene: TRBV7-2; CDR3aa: CASSSSSYGYTF
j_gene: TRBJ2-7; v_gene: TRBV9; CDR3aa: CASSVGTSFSYEQYF
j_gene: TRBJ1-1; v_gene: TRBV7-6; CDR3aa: CASSLTGNTEAFF
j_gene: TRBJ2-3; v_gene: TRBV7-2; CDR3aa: CASSVTSGSTDTQYF
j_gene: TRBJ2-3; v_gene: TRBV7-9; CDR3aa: CASSWGSGADTQYF
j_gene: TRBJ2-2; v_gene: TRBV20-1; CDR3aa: CSARDPKGGANTGELFF
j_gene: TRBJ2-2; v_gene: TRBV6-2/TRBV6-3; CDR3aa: CASSYGRPGAGELFF
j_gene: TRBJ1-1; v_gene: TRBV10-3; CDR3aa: CAISAANEAFF
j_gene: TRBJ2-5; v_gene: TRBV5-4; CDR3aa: CASSPARGRGETQYF
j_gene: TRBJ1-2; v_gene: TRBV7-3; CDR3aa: CASSSYRVGGYTF
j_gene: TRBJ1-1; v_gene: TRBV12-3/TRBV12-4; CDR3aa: CASSLSKWGAFF
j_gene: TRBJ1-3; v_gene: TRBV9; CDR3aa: CASGGPGRPGNTIYF
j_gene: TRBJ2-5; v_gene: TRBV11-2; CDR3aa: CASSLSVGRGETQYF
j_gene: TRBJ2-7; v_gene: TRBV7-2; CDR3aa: CASSLGTDAYEQYF
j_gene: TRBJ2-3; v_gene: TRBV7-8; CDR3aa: CASSPGLAVTDTQYF
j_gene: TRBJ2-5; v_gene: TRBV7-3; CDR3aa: CASSSPKFSTNEETQYF
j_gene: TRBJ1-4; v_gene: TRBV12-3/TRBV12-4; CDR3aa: CASSFRGTTNEKLFF
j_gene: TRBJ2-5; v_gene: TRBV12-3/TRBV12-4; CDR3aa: CASTTGGARETQYF
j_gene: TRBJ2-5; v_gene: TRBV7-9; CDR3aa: CASSLVRRYKEGIQETQYF
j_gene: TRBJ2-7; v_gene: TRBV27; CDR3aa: CASSFGTGTGEQYF